This T cell receptor beta chain is drawn from a study of vaccination and CD4 T cells after COVID-19. Study details: Four females and six males made up the convalescents, with two Hispanic.

Sequencing of DNA taken from cultured CD4+ T cells relied on the Oncomine TCR Beta short-read assay. TCRdb re-derived calls from the PCR reads in MiXCR, one entry per CDR3 protein. In the table there are about 20,000 distinct CDR3 sequences, 78% of which are singletons. Concerning this clonotype: Antigen unknown.

The treatment here: roughly 10-day PBMC culture with coronavirus spike peptide pools or control peptides (ViraFEST assay). More than 1.5 million PBMCs were grown per well alongside approximately 9.4 IU/ml IL-2 and about 9.5 ug/ml peptide pools. V dropped 1 base and J dropped 3; count of bases not matched to a gene: 6. This CDR3 has 16 amino acids. From germline, CDR1 is SEHNR and CDR2 FQNEAQ (reference sequence). The starting material was CD4+ T cells from blood, cultured in vitro, obtained after SARS-CoV-2 vaccination. This receptor was taken from a human donor who received a COVID-19 vaccine. This chain links TRBV7-9 with TRBJ1-5; 7 bases line up with TRBD1. CDR3 sequence: CASSLGTGDPNQPQHF. CDR3 bases: TGTGCCAGCAGCTTAGGGACAGGAGACCCCAATCAGCCCCAGCATTTT.